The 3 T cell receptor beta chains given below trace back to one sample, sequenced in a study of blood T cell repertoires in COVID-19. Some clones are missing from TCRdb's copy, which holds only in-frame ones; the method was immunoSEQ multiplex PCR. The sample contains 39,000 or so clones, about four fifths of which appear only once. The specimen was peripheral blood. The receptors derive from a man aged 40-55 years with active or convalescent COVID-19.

CDR3 amino acids: CASGLALYEQYF. CDR3 coding DNA: TGTGCTAGTGGTTTGGCTTTATACGAGCAGTACTTC. The chain couples TRBV12-5 to TRBJ2-7; unclear D gene. The V gene lost 1 base and the J gene lost 4 bases, with 5 bases spanning the gap. The CDR3 runs 12 residues. CDR1 is LGHNT, CDR2 FRNRAP, per germline.

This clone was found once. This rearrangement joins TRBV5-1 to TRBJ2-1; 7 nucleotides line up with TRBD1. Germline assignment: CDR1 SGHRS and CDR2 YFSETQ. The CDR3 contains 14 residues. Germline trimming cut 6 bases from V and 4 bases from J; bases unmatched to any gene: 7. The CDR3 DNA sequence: TGCGCCAGCAACTTTGGGGACAGATACAATGAGCAGTTCTTC. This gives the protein CASNFGDRYNEQFF.

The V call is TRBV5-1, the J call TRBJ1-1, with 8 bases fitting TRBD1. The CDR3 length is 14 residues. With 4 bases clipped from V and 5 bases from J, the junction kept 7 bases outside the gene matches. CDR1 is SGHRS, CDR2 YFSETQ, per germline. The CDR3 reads CASSLGQGWTEAFF. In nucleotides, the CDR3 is TGCGCCAGCAGCCTAGGACAGGGCTGGACTGAAGCTTTCTTT.